The present TCR beta chain was sequenced within a study of T cell repertoires in cytomegalovirus infection. On the study more broadly: From public TCR beta signatures came an indication of both CMV infection and matching HLA type.

This clonotype appeared many times. CDR3 length: 13 residues. Germline values: CDR1 SGHTA, CDR2 FQGNSA. The V and J ends lost 3 bases and 2 bases respectively, with 8 bases between them. TCRdb re-derived calls from the reads in MiXCR, one entry per CDR3 protein. The sample contains around 740,000 distinct CDR3 sequences, under 40% of which appear only once. The TCR sequence derives from a human donor in good health (CMV status not recorded). Some clones in this sample may be carry-over from other donors' samples. The chain has TRBV7-2 and TRBJ2-7; the D gene is possibly TRBD2 (6 bases). The sample taken for sequencing was PBMCs. CDR3 in amino acids: CASSFGGAYEQYF. Here the CDR3 DNA reads TGTGCCAGCAGCTTCGGCGGGGCCTACGAGCAGTACTTC.